What follows describes a single T cell receptor (beta chain). Its target is unknown. The data were obtained in a study of cytomegalovirus exposure and HLA in healthy donors. Study-wide results and caveats: Fewer N-insertions than the approximately 680-donor mean were reportedly shown by an Asian-associated ancestry cluster in a later analysis.

Despite likely unrecorded immune exposures, the donors were nominally healthy at the time of sampling. The CDR3 is 13 amino acids. Germline V gene lookup returns CDR1 WSHSY and CDR2 SAAADI. After removal of 7 bases from V and 1 base from J, the junction contained 4 bases not matched to a gene. The PCR contained 60 Vbeta and 13 Jbeta primers. The assay was immunoSEQ multiplex PCR, and TCRdb's table has in-frame clones only and misses some. In the table there are approximately 53,000 clones, 70% to 80% of which are singletons. The chain links TRBV10-2 to TRBJ2-7; 7 bases agree with TRBD1. The TCR was taken from a woman aged 40-49 years in good health and CMV-seropositive. The sequencing input was PBMCs. CDR3 protein: CASNRGASYEQYF. DNA of the CDR3: TGCGCCAGCAACAGGGGCGCATCCTACGAGCAGTACTTC.